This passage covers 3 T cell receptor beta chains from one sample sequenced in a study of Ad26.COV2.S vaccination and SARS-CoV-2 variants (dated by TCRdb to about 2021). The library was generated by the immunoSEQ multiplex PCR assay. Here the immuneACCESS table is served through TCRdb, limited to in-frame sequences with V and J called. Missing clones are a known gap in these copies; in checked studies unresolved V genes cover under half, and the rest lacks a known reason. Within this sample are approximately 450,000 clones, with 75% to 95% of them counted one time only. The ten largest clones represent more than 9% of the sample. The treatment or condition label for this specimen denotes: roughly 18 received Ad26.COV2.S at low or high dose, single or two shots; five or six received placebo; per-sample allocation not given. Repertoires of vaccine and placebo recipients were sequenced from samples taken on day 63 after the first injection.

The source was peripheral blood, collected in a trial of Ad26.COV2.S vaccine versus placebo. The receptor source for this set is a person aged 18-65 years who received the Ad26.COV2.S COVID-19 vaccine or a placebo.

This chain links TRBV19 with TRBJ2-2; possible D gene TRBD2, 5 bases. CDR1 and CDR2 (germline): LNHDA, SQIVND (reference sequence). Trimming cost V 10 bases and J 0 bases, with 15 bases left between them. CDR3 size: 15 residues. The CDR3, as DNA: TGTGCCACCTCACTTACGAGGGCGAACACCGGGGAGCTGTTTTTT. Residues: CATSLTRANTGELFF.

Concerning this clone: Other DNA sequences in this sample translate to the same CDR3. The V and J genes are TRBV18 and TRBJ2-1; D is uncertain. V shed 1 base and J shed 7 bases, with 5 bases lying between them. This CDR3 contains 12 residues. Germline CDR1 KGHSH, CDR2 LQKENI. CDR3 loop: CASSPQGNEQFF. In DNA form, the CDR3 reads TGTGCCAGCTCACCACAGGGAAATGAGCAGTTCTTC.

The CDR3 loop is CASSGQGFGTQYF. The CDR3 DNA follows: TGTGCCAGCAGCGGACAGGGTTTCGGGACCCAGTACTTC. The chain joins TRBV2 to TRBJ2-5, with 8 nucleotides matching TRBD1. V lost 6 bases and J lost 7; bases outside the gene matches: 7. This CDR3 is 13 amino acids long. The V gene's germline CDR1 is SNHLY and CDR2 FYNNEI.